The sequence of this T cell receptor beta chain was determined in a study of T cell responses to AZD1222 COVID-19 vaccine. Overall study findings and caveats: AZD1222 recipients seropositive at baseline numbered only five to seven. Samples come after the peak T cell response, not at day 14. Nearly half of spike-specific TCRs reportedly go after variant regions that carry no mutations.

Produced via immunoSEQ multiplex PCR; TCRdb's table is partial and in-frame only. This sample yields some 120,000 clones, of which roughly nine tenths are seen a single time; 4.5% belongs to the top ten. This clone was detected once. Its cognate antigen is unknown. Other DNA sequences from this sample encode an identical CDR3 as well. V shed 4 bases and J shed 1 base, with 4 bases lying between them. CDR3 length equals 12 residues. CDR1 and CDR2 from the germline V gene are MNHEY and SMNVEV (reference sequence). Material: peripheral blood, obtained on day 0 of AZD1222 vaccination. This TCR was sampled from an adult in good health. The chain recombines TRBV27 with TRBJ1-1, with no clear D. The chain's CDR3 is CASSSANTEAFF. The DNA for the CDR3 is TGTGCCAGCAGTTCTGCGAACACTGAAGCTTTCTTT.